This T cell receptor (beta chain) comes out of a study of T cells in Graves' hyperthyroidism and ophthalmopathy. Study conclusions and caveats: Before onset, ophthalmopathy was predicted by the model a median roughly 6.4 months earlier.

This clonotype showed up just a few times. The antigen is undetermined. The investigators amplified TCR beta CDR3 regions from RNA transcripts. Carried out on the TCR CDR3, a first-round RT-PCR used the HTBI primer set. Using its own MiXCR run on the multiplex PCR reads, TCRdb lists one record per CDR3 protein. The sample comprises roughly 380,000 distinct CDR3 sequences, around an eighth of which are singletons, and less than 25% rests with the top ten. The V and J ends lost 7 bases and 4 bases respectively, with 11 bases between them. CDR3 length equals 12 residues. Germline loops: CDR1 SNHLY, CDR2 FYNNEI.

This rearrangement joins TRBV2 to TRBJ2-7; TRBD2 is a possible D gene (6 bases). The sample consisted of blood. This sequence was found in a man in his thirties or forties with Graves' hyperthyroidism that later progressed to Graves' ophthalmopathy. The CDR3 loop is CASTGEGYEQYF. CDR3 nucleotide sequence: TGTGCCAGCACGGGAGAGGGATACGAGCAGTACTTC.